Presented here are 10 T cell receptor beta chains from one specimen sequenced in a study of cytomegalovirus exposure and HLA in healthy donors. Amplification used 60 Vbeta primers and 13 Jbeta primers. Repertoires were generated with immunoSEQ multiplex PCR, while TCRdb's copy carries only in-frame clones and drops some. The repertoire holds more than 100,000 clones, with around 9% as singletons. The sample comprised PBMCs. The origin of the receptors is a middle-aged woman in good health and CMV-seropositive.

This clone was found a few times. The chain employs TRBV6-5 and TRBJ2-3, with 11 positions matching TRBD2. CDR1 and CDR2 from the germline V gene are MNHEY and SVGAGI. Germline trimming cut 4 bases from V and 3 bases from J; bases unmatched to any gene: 3. The CDR3 has 15 residues. CDR3: CASSSLAGGTDTQYF. In DNA, the CDR3 is TGTGCCAGCAGTTCCCTAGCGGGGGGTACAGATACGCAGTATTTT.

This clone appeared a few times. The chain recombines TRBV2 with TRBJ2-3; TRBD2 matches at 10 bases. Germline CDR1 is SNHLY and CDR2 is FYNNEI. The V and J ends lost 8 bases and 1 base, in that order; junction bases with no gene match: 15. This CDR3 is built from 18 residues. CDR3 protein: CASGLAAGGLWGTDTQYF. As DNA, the CDR3 is TGTGCCAGCGGCCTTGCAGCGGGGGGGCTATGGGGCACAGATACGCAGTATTTT.

V and J are TRBV29-1 and TRBJ1-1; no firm D call. Germline lookup yields CDR1 SQVTM and CDR2 ANQGSEA. The CDR3 sequence is 11 residues long. The ends were cut back, 0 bases at V and 7 bases at J, with 6 bases in the middle. CDR3 residues: CSVEEPGEAFF. The CDR3 DNA is TGCAGCGTTGAAGAGCCAGGTGAAGCTTTCTTT.

This clone has more than one count but fewer than ten. The chain links TRBV7-3 to TRBJ2-3; 11 bases align to TRBD2. CDR1 and CDR2 (germline): SGHTA, FQGTGA. The V segment lost 5 bases and the J segment 4 bases; nucleotides outside the gene matches: 8. This CDR3 spans 16 amino acids. In DNA form, the CDR3 reads TGTGCCAGCAGCCCATCTAGCGGGGGGAGGCCAGATACGCAGTATTTT. Amino acid sequence: CASSPSSGGRPDTQYF.

V is TRBV5-1 and J is TRBJ2-2; D is ambiguous. Germline V lookup: CDR1 SGHRS, CDR2 YFSETQ. This CDR3 is 18 amino acids long. With 0 bases removed from V and 0 bases from J, the gap between germline ends came to 15 bases. CDR3 sequence (DNA): TGCGCCAGCAGCTTGGAGTTTAGGTCGGCGGCGAACACCGGGGAGCTGTTTTTT. Translation gives CASSLEFRSAANTGELFF.

This clone was detected only a few times. The V call is TRBV5-6, the J call TRBJ2-5, with unresolved D. The CDR3 contains 14 residues. Germline CDR1 reads SGHDT; CDR2 reads YYEEEE. V was trimmed by 0 bases and J by 4 bases, leaving 10 bases between them. In DNA, the CDR3 is TGTGCCAGCAGCTTGGGGCACGAGGTAGAGACCCAGTACTTC. This gives the protein CASSLGHEVETQYF. The full variable domain, rest sourced from reference TRBV5-6 and TRBJ2-5, is DAGVTQSPTHLIKTRGQQVTLRCSPKSGHDTVSWYQQALGQGPQFIFQYYEEEERQRGNFPDRFSGHQFPNYSSELNVNALLLGDSALYLCASSLGHEVETQYFGPGTRLLVL.

The chain recombines TRBV4-3 with TRBJ2-2, with TRBD1 as a possible D gene (6 bases). The CDR3 runs 15 residues. The germline gives CDR1 LGHNA, CDR2 YSLEER. Deletions cut 5 bases from V and 2 bases from J, with 12 bases between. As DNA, the CDR3 is TGCGCCAGCAGCTCGGCAGGGGTTAACACCGGGGAGCTGTTTTTT. This translates into CASSSAGVNTGELFF.

This clone was counted a single time. This chain connects TRBV4-1 to TRBJ2-3; no reliable D call. V was trimmed by 0 bases and J by 0 bases, leaving 10 bases between them. This CDR3 is built from 16 residues. Germline V lookup: CDR1 MGHRA, CDR2 YSYEKL. The CDR3 reads CASSQEGAPSTDTQYF. CDR3 bases: TGCGCCAGCAGCCAAGAAGGAGCGCCGAGCACAGATACGCAGTATTTT.

This clone was seen a handful of times. V usage is TRBV7-9 and J usage is TRBJ2-3; D is ambiguous. The V gene's germline CDR1 is SEHNR and CDR2 FQNEAQ (reference sequence). The CDR3 has 15 amino acids. Between the trimmed V and J ends, which lost 5 bases and 0 bases, there was a span of 12 bases. The CDR3 loop is CASSLVGVSTDTQYF. The CDR3 DNA follows: TGTGCCAGCAGCCTGGTCGGAGTTAGCACAGATACGCAGTATTTT.

The chain combines TRBV4-2 with TRBJ2-3; TRBD2 matches 11 bases. The CDR3 extends over 17 amino acids. Unmatched junction bases numbered 4, after V lost 0 bases and J lost 2 bases. CDR1 and CDR2 from the germline V gene are LGHNA and YNFKEQ. CDR3 nucleotide sequence: TGTGCCAGCAGCCAAGATAGCGGGAGGGACCTCACAGATACGCAGTATTTT. Encoded protein: CASSQDSGRDLTDTQYF.